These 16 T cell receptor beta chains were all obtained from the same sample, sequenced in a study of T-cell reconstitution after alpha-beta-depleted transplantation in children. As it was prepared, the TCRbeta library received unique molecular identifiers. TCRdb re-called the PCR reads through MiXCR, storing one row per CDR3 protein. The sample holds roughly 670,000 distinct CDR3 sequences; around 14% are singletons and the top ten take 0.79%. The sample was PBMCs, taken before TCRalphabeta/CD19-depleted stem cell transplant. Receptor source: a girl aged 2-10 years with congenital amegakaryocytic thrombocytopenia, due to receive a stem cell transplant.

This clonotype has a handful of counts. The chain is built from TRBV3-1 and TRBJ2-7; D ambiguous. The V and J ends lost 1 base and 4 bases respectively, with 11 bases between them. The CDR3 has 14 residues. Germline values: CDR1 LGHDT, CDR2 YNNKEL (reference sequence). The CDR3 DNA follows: TGTGCCAGCAGCCAAGGGCAGCTACAATACGAGCAGTACTTC. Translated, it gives CASSQGQLQYEQYF.

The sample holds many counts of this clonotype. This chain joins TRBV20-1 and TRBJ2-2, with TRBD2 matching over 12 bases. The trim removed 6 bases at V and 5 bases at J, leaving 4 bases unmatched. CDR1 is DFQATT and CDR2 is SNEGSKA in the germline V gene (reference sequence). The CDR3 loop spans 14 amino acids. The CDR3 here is CSAWTSGETGELFF. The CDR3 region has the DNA TGCAGTGCGTGGACTAGCGGGGAGACCGGGGAGCTGTTTTTT.

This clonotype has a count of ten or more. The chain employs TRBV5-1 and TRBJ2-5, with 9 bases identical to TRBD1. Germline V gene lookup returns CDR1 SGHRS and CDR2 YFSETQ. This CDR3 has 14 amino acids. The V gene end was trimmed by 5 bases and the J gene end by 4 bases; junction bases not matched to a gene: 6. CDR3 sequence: CASSFGTGRETQYF. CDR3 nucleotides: TGCGCCAGCAGTTTCGGGACAGGGAGAGAGACCCAGTACTTC.

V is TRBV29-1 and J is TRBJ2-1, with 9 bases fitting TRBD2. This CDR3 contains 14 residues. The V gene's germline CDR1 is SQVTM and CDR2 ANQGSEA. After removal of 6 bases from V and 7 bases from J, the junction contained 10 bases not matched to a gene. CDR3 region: CSVPIAGVSNEQFF. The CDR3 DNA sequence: TGCAGCGTGCCGATAGCGGGAGTTTCGAATGAGCAGTTCTTC.

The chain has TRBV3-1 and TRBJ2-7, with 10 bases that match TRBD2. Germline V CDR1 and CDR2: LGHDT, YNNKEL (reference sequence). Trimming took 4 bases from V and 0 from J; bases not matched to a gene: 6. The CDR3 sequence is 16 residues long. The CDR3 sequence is CASSPLLAGSSYEQYF. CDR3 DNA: TGTGCCAGCAGCCCCCTACTAGCGGGAAGCTCCTACGAGCAGTACTTC.

Here the CDR3 reads CASSWVETSTDTQYF. For the CDR3, the DNA is TGCGCCAGCAGTTGGGTGGAAACTAGCACAGATACGCAGTATTTT. The chain employs TRBV5-1 and TRBJ2-3; D is unresolved. Between the trimmed V and J ends, which lost 5 bases and 0 bases, there was a span of 13 bases. The CDR3 is 15 amino acids. From germline, CDR1 is SGHRS and CDR2 YFSETQ.

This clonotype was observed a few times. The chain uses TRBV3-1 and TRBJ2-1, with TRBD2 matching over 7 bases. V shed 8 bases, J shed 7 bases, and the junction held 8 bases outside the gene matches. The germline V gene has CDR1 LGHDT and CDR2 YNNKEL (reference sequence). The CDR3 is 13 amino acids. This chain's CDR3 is CASFAGEKNEQFF. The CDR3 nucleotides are TGTGCCAGCTTCGCGGGAGAGAAAAATGAGCAGTTCTTC.

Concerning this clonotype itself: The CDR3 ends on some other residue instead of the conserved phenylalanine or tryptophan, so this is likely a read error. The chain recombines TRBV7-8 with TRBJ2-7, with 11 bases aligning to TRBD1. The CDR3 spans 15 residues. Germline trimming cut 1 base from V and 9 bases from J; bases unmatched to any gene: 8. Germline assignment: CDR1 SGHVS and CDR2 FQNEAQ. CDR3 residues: CASSLESGQGAPQYL. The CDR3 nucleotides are TGTGCCAGCAGCTTAGAAAGTGGACAGGGGGCTCCGCAGTACTTA.

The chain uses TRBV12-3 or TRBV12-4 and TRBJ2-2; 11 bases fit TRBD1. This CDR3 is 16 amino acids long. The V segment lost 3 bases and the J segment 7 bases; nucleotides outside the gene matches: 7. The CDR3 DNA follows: TGTGCCAGCAGTTTTACCGGGACAGGGGGGTTCGGGGAGCTGTTTTTT. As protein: CASSFTGTGGFGELFF.

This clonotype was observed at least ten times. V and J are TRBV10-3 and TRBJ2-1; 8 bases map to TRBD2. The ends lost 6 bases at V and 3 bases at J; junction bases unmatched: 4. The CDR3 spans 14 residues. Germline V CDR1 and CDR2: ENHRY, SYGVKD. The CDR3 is CAIRGLAGYNEQFF. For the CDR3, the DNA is TGTGCCATCAGAGGGCTAGCGGGCTACAATGAGCAGTTCTTC.

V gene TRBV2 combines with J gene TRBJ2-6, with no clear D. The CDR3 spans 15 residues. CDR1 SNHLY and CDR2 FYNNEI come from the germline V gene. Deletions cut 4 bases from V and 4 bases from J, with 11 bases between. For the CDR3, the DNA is TGTGCCAGCAGTGGCCCCGTGGCAGGGGCCAACGTCCTGACTTTC. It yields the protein CASSGPVAGANVLTF.

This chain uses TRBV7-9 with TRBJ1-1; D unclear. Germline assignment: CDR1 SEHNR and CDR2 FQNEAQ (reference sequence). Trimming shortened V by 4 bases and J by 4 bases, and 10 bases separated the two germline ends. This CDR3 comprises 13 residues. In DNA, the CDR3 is TGTGCCAGCAGCTACCTTATAGGCACTGAAGCTTTCTTT. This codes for CASSYLIGTEAFF.

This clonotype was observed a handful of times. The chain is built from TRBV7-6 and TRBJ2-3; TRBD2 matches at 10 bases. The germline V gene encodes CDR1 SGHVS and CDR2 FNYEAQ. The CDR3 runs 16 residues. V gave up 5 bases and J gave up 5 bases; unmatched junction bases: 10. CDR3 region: CASSPLAGGFLDTQYF. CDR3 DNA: TGTGCCAGCAGCCCATTAGCGGGAGGTTTCTTAGATACGCAGTATTTT.

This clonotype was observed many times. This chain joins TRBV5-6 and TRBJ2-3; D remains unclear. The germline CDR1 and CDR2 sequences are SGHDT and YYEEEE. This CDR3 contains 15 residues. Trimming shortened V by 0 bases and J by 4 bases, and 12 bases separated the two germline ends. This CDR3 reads CASSLERALPDTQYF. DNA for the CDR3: TGTGCCAGCAGCTTGGAACGGGCCCTTCCAGATACGCAGTATTTT.

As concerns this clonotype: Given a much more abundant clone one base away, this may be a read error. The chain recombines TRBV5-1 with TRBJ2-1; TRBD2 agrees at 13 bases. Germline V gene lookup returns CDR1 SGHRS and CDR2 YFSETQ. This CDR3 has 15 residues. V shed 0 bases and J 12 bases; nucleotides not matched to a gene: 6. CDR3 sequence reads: CASSLGTSGSRGQFF. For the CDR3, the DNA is TGCGCCAGCAGCTTGGGGACTAGCGGGAGCCGAGGGCAGTTCTTC.

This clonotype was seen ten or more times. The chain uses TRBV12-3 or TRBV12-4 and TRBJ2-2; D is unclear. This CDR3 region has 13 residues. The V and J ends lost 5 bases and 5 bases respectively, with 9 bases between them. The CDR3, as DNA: TGTGCCAGCAGTCGCGAAAGAACCGGGGAGCTGTTTTTT. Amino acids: CASSRERTGELFF.